This TCR beta chain was recorded in a study of blood T cells in healthy people across ages (dated by TCRdb to the mid-2010s). For the study in its entirety: In model experiments, roughly one uniquely barcoded TCR beta cDNA molecule per two T cells was captured by template switching. Using deep sequencing normalized with unique cDNA molecular identifiers, the study measured how TCR beta repertoire diversity changes with age. The donors were divided into four age groups: young (average approximately 15 years), middle-aged (about 39), aged (approximately 62) and long-lived (approximately 74). To avoid experimental bias, donors of different ages were randomly spread across the sequencing lanes. For two donors (one aged 18 to 30 and one aged 80 or older), the study analyzed two additional independent replicas of 1 million unique cDNA reads from the same blood draw. The paper's findings and limits, for the study overall: Since profiling was done on bulk unsorted PBMCs, naive and antigen-experienced compartments could not be conclusively compared. A strong correlation was found between observed TCR beta diversity and the percentage of naive T cells measured by flow cytometry. Compared with the aged group, the long-lived group had more naive CD4+ T cells, fewer expanded clones and increased TCR diversity, a pattern suggesting age selection. Estimates of total diversity based on one million sequenced T cells were regarded as lower bounds and as underestimates. Because donor CMV infection status was unknown, age-related changes in expanded clonotypes were potentially confounded. Observed TCR beta diversity per million T cells fell roughly linearly with age, and a significant reduction was already apparent by age around 39.

The library was made by 5' RACE. TCRdb lists the instrument as Illumina HiSeq 2500. A second roughly 6 to 11 cycle PCR used a sample-barcoded 5' primer and a J-beta primer mix. A unique molecular identifier was introduced onto each TCR beta cDNA molecule by a template-switch 5' adaptor carrying 12 random nucleotides. At least 2.5 million CDR3-containing paired-end reads were obtained from each sample. The Mint cDNA synthesis kit, primed by a TRBC-specific oligonucleotide, was used to synthesize first-strand cDNA from all RNA. After uracil-DNA glycosylase treatment, a first 18-cycle PCR used universal primers M1SS and BC2_uni_R on all cDNA. The authors' pipeline ran thus. Normalization of each sample was performed by random selection of 1 million high-quality reads, each carrying a distinct molecular identifier. Reads with shared molecular identifiers were discarded instead of being binned into consensus sequences. MiTCR, set to a Q25 quality threshold and the strictest error-elimination algorithm, was used for CDR3 identification, clonotype clustering and error correction. A nonparametric unseen species model using Euler transformation provided a lower-bound estimate of total TCR beta diversity. TCRdb passed the public sequencing reads through fastp at Q25 and MiXCR, retaining productive beta sequences. CDR3 protein duplicates are merged, each entry listing the most common genes and DNA. The V and J calls come from TCRdb's annotation, not from the publication. Here the sample has roughly 860,000 distinct CDR3 sequences; approximately 59% occur a single time. The ten largest clones represent about 30% of the sample.

The donors were 40 or so Caucasian individuals from Russia, aged roughly 6 to 100 years, who were systemically healthy. Each donor gave around 9 milliliters of peripheral blood, collected into EDTA-treated Vacutainer tubes. PBMCs were isolated by Ficoll-Paque density-gradient centrifugation, with at least 7 million obtained per sample. Total RNA, at least 6 micrograms per sample, was extracted from PBMCs with Trizol reagent. Naive CD45RAhigh/CD27high T cell percentages were measured by flow cytometry on a PBMC aliquot from every donor. Only one count was recorded for this clonotype. It has no known antigen specificity. Qualities for individual bases were not recorded, and no much larger clone is one base off. The sequence came from a man aged 25 to 45 in good health. The sequenced sample consisted of blood.

CDR3 protein: CASSPRTGTGTVNEQFF. DNA sequence: TGTGCCAGCAGCCCACGGACCGGGACAGGGACGGTCAATGAGCAGTTCTTC. The rearrangement combines TRBV13 with TRBJ2-1, with TRBD1 matching 9 junction bases. Counted from cysteine to phenylalanine, this CDR3 has 17 amino acids. Just CDR3 DNA is preserved here, 51 bases in frame from base 1. Per the germline V gene (reference sequence), PRHDT is the CDR1 and FYEKMQ is the CDR2. Germline trimming: 5 bases from V, 6 bases from J; junction bases outside gene matches: 14.